The 13 T cell receptor beta chains in this list originate from one sample, sequenced in a study of human T cells and chemical hapten exposure. Time point of the sample: patch test 1, 2 weeks after DPC sensitization. Treatment indicated: therapeutic diphenylcyclopropenone sensitization with weekly scalp DPC. TCRdb processed the RACE reads anew with MiXCR; each CDR3 protein has one entry. The data contain roughly 360,000 distinct CDR3 sequences, roughly 4.8% of them seen just once; the ten biggest clones take up about 2.2%. Sequenced here: whole blood, sampled in connection with sensitization to the hapten diphenylcyclopropenone (DPC). The source of these receptors is a woman aged 45-65 years with alopecia areata. Some clones in this sample may be carry-over from other donors' samples.

This clonotype was counted between two and nine times. The chain is built from TRBV20-1 and TRBJ1-2, with D unclear. This CDR3 contains 11 residues. CDR1 and CDR2 from the germline V gene are DFQATT and SNEGSKA (reference sequence). V was trimmed by 0 bases and J by 8 bases, leaving 7 bases between them. CDR3 residues: CSARDWGGYTF. In DNA form, the CDR3 reads TGCAGTGCTAGAGACTGGGGAGGCTACACCTTC.

This clonotype has just a few counts. Here the CDR3 DNA reads TGCAGTGCTCCCCGACAGGTTTTCTACGAGCAGTACTTC. It translates to CSAPRQVFYEQYF. The chain links TRBV20-1 to TRBJ2-7; tentatively, D is TRBD1 (6 bases). With 5 bases removed from V and 3 bases from J, the gap between germline ends came to 14 bases. Germline lookup yields CDR1 DFQATT and CDR2 SNEGSKA (reference sequence). CDR3 length: 13 residues.

With regard to this clonotype: Since a much larger clone is just one base distant, this may be a read error. The genes are TRBV5-6 and TRBJ1-4, with 7 bases fitting TRBD1. The germline gives CDR1 SGHDT, CDR2 YYEEEE. With V trimmed by 1 base and J by 2 bases, 8 bases remained unmatched. The length of the CDR3 is 17 residues. The CDR3 DNA follows: TGTGCCAGCAGCTTGATTTTAAGGGGGCGTACTAATGAAAAACTGTTTTTT. This codes for CASSLILRGRTNEKLFF.

This clonotype was counted ten times or more. This chain connects TRBV7-2 to TRBJ2-3, with a weak D call TRBD2 (5 bases). This CDR3 comprises 15 residues. CDR1 and CDR2 (germline): SGHTA, FQGNSA. Trimming took 6 bases from V and 5 from J, leaving 18 bases between them. This CDR3 is CASSLAAVFGDTQYF. The CDR3, as DNA: TGTGCCAGCAGTTTGGCAGCGGTATTCGGAGATACGCAGTATTTT.

This clonotype was seen at least ten times. J is TRBJ1-5 and V is TRBV2; D ambiguous. V lost 1 base and J 2 bases, leaving 6 bases between the germline ends. The germline CDR1 and CDR2 sequences are SNHLY and FYNNEI. CDR3 length equals 14 residues. The CDR3 loop is CASSEVRGNQPQHF. In DNA, the CDR3 is TGTGCCAGCAGTGAAGTACGGGGCAATCAGCCCCAGCATTTT.

This clonotype was counted ten times or more. The V gene is TRBV18, the J gene TRBJ2-3; 7 positions agree with TRBD1. V shed 3 bases and J 1 base; nucleotides not matched to a gene: 13. CDR1 and CDR2 (germline): KGHSH, LQKENI. This CDR3 has 18 residues. This chain's CDR3 is CASSPPESGQLGTDTQYF. The CDR3 DNA follows: TGTGCCAGCTCACCCCCTGAGTCGGGACAGTTAGGCACAGATACGCAGTATTTT.

The J gene is TRBJ1-3, the V gene TRBV2; D uncertain. Trimming left V 6 bases short and J 1 base short, with 4 bases between. Germline CDR1 and CDR2: SNHLY and FYNNEI. CDR3 size: 12 residues. This CDR3 is CASRESGNTIYF. The CDR3 region has the DNA TGTGCCAGCAGGGAGTCTGGAAACACCATATATTTT.

This clonotype appeared a few times. The gene calls are TRBV6-6 and TRBJ2-5; D is uncertain. The V gene lost 2 bases and the J gene lost 2 bases, with 6 bases spanning the gap. In germline, CDR1 is MNHNY, CDR2 SVGAGI (reference sequence). This CDR3 is 13 amino acids long. CDR3 nucleotide sequence: TGTGCCAGCAGTTACGTAGTACAAGAGACCCAGTACTTC. Protein: CASSYVVQETQYF.

This clonotype was picked up many times. The rearrangement links TRBV2 to TRBJ2-7; possible D gene TRBD1, 5 bases. V shed 8 bases and J shed 0 bases, with 11 bases lying between them. The CDR3 contains 13 residues. In germline, CDR1 is SNHLY, CDR2 FYNNEI. DNA of the CDR3: TGTGCCAGCGGCCGACAGAGCTCCTACGAGCAGTACTTC. Translated, it gives CASGRQSSYEQYF.

This clonotype has more than one count but fewer than ten. The chain employs TRBV21-1 and TRBJ2-3; the tabulated D call, TRBD1, remains unverified against the DNA. TRBV21-1 is assigned pseudogene status. The CDR3 runs 16 residues. The CDR3 spells CASSKVRQVPGDTQYF. The CDR3 coding sequence is TGTGCCAGCAGCAAAGTCCGACAGGTCCCGGGAGATACGCAGTATTTT.

This clonotype was counted ten times or more. V gene TRBV6-6 combines with J gene TRBJ1-6; TRBD1 agrees at 8 bases. With V trimmed by 8 bases and J by 16 bases, 4 bases remained unmatched. The length of the CDR3 is 10 residues. Germline V gives CDR1 MNHNY, CDR2 SVGAGI (reference sequence). The CDR3 is CASGTGFLHF. The CDR3 nucleotides are TGTGCCAGCGGGACAGGTTTTCTCCACTTT.

This clonotype appeared many times. V usage is TRBV12-5 and J usage is TRBJ1-6; TRBD1 matches at 7 bases. There are 14 residues in the CDR3. Germline V gene sequence: CDR1 LGHNT, CDR2 FRNRAP. J was trimmed by 6 bases and V by 8 bases; bases with no gene match: 7. The CDR3 DNA is TGTGCTAGTCGCGGGGACAGTACTAATTCACCCCTCCACTTT. Its translation: CASRGDSTNSPLHF.

J is TRBJ1-4 and V is TRBV27, with unresolved D. The CDR3 length is 14 residues. Germline lookup yields CDR1 MNHEY and CDR2 SMNVEV (reference sequence). Trimming took 3 bases from V and 8 from J, leaving 13 bases between them. The CDR3 region is CASSFSAGGEKLFF. The CDR3 region has the DNA TGTGCCAGCAGTTTCTCGGCCGGAGGGGAAAAACTGTTTTTT.